This TCR beta chain was obtained from a study of patients and donors after allogeneic stem cell transplantation. TCRdb used MiXCR to reprocess the RT-PCR reads, holding one entry per CDR3 protein. The sample holds just over 55,000 distinct CDR3 sequences, 10% to 15% seen once. The CDR3 loop spans 15 amino acids. The ends were cut back, 6 bases at V and 8 bases at J, with 19 bases in the middle. This clonotype came up many times. The clonotype originates from a human donor who was either an allogeneic HSCT recipient or a stem cell or donor lymphocyte infusion donor (not recorded which). It is not recorded whose cells these are; they may come from a transplant donor. Sequenced: blood, either unsorted or a sorted T cell fraction (not recorded which). This chain joins TRBV12-3 or TRBV12-4 and TRBJ1-4, with TRBD1 as a possible D gene (5 bases). CDR3 sequence (DNA): TGTGCCAGCAGCCCTACCGCCCAGGGACGAGAAAAACTGTTTTTT. It codes for CASSPTAQGREKLFF.